This T cell receptor (beta chain) was recovered during a study of blood T cell repertoires in COVID-19. Study summary: There were acute and convalescent COVID-19 samples, and they came from the United States, Italy and Spain. From T cells, B-cell-depleted T cells, or PBMCs came the material, which was cDNA or gDNA.

This CDR3 has 15 amino acids. Between the trimmed V and J ends, which lost 4 bases and 1 base, there was a span of 13 bases. Germline V gene sequence: CDR1 LNHDA, CDR2 SQIVND (reference sequence). Original processing methods: Amplified reference gene primers provided the basis for estimating nucleated cell counts. Sequenced by immunoSEQ multiplex PCR; TCRdb stores in-frame clones only, minus some. The DNA gave D and trimming, while V, J and clone size come from that table. The sample includes over 70,000 clones, 80% to 90% of them seen just once. This TCR came from a man older than 75 with acute or convalescent COVID-19. The chain couples TRBV19 to TRBJ1-1; D unresolved. The sample consisted of peripheral blood. The CDR3 here is CASSKRHLGNTEAFF. The CDR3, as DNA: TGTGCCAGTAGTAAGAGACATCTTGGGAACACTGAAGCTTTCTTT.